The clone carrying this T cell receptor beta chain was seen only once. The data originate from a study of T cell responses to AZD1222 COVID-19 vaccine. Using immunoSEQ multiplex PCR, the repertoire was profiled, and TCRdb retains in-frame clones only, with some absent. The sample carries 66,000 or so clones, 87% recorded once. Trimming removed 6 bases at V and 4 bases at J, with 19 bases between. In germline, CDR1 is MDHEN, CDR2 SYDVKM. This CDR3 region has 16 residues. Sequenced here: peripheral blood, sampled on day 0 of AZD1222 vaccination. The gene calls are TRBV28 and TRBJ2-1, with D possibly called TRBD1 or TRBD2 (6 bases each). The sequence derives from an adult in good health. The CDR3 DNA is TGTGCCAGCAGGGAGGGTCAGGGGCCGCTTTACAATGAGCAGTTCTTC. This encodes CASREGQGPLYNEQFF.